One and the same sample provided the 32 T cell receptor beta chains below, sequenced in a study of blood T cells in healthy people across ages. The second PCR ran roughly 6 to 11 cycles with a sample-barcoded 5' primer and J-beta primers. One entry per CDR3 protein, called by TCRdb with MiXCR from the 5' RACE reads. This repertoire shows about 1.4 million distinct CDR3 sequences, 55% to 75% found once; its top ten account for 5.5% to 8%. The specimen was blood. All receptors derive from a young man in good health.

This clonotype was seen more than once but under ten times. This sequence joins TRBV4-1 and TRBJ2-4, with a weak D call TRBD1 (5 bases). The J call is doubtful: the DNA matches TRBJ2-7 better. Per germline, CDR1 MGHRA and CDR2 YSYEKL. This CDR3 contains 14 residues. The CDR3 DNA follows: TGCGCCAGCAGCCAAGAAGGACATCCTTACGAGCAGTACTTC. This gives the protein CASSQEGHPYEQYF.

V and J are TRBV5-6 and TRBJ1-5; weak D call: TRBD1 (6 bases). The CDR3 is 15 residues long. The ends were cut back, 5 bases at V and 5 bases at J, with 17 bases in the middle. CDR1 and CDR2 (germline): SGHDT, YYEEEE. The CDR3 loop reads CASSYRGQGYQPQHF. For the CDR3, the DNA is TGTGCCAGCAGTTATCGGGGGCAGGGCTATCAGCCCCAGCATTTT.

This chain connects TRBV12-3 or TRBV12-4 to TRBJ2-3; a possible D gene is TRBD1 (6 bases). This CDR3 spans 15 amino acids. V lost 5 bases and J lost 2, with 14 bases in between. The CDR3 is CASSQGTPHTDTQYF. The CDR3 nucleotides read TGTGCCAGCAGTCAGGGGACGCCTCACACAGATACGCAGTATTTT.

The chain combines TRBV6-2 or TRBV6-3 with TRBJ1-2, with 7 bases identical to TRBD1. The CDR3 length is 14 residues. The V gene's germline CDR1 is MNHEY and CDR2 SVGEGT. The trim removed 7 bases at V and 4 bases at J, leaving 9 bases unmatched. The CDR3 DNA sequence: TGTGCCAGCACTCCCACAGGGGACCGCTATGGCTACACCTTC. Translation: CASTPTGDRYGYTF.

V gene TRBV4-2 combines with J gene TRBJ2-3; D unresolved. CDR1 LGHNA and CDR2 YNFKEQ come from the germline V gene. V was cut by 0 bases and J by 6 bases, with 13 bases left in between. This CDR3 spans 15 amino acids. CDR3 sequence: CASSQDAGQRDTQYF. The CDR3 DNA is TGTGCCAGCAGCCAAGATGCCGGGCAACGGGATACGCAGTATTTT.

This rearrangement joins TRBV20-1 to TRBJ2-1; 7 positions match TRBD2. The CDR3 length is 14 residues. The germline CDR1 and CDR2 sequences are DFQATT and SNEGSKA (reference sequence). Germline trimming cut 5 bases from V and 4 bases from J; bases unmatched to any gene: 8. CDR3 in DNA: TGCAGTGCTGATAGGGAGCGGGAATACAATGAGCAGTTCTTC. Amino acids: CSADREREYNEQFF.

The rearrangement links TRBV7-4 to TRBJ2-1, with 7 bases aligning to TRBD2. V shed 0 bases, J shed 0 bases, and the junction held 2 bases outside the gene matches. Germline V gene data show CDR1 as SGHVT and CDR2 as SQSDAQ. This CDR3 is 16 amino acids long. DNA of the CDR3: TGTGCCAGCAGCTTAGCCGCTAGCGGCTCCTACAATGAGCAGTTCTTC. As protein: CASSLAASGSYNEQFF.

The chain combines TRBV9 with TRBJ1-4, with D tentatively TRBD1 (6 bases). Trimming left V 0 bases short and J 1 base short, with 13 bases between. Germline values: CDR1 SGDLS, CDR2 YYNGEE. The CDR3 spans 17 residues. CDR3 in amino acids: CASSVDPLGGTNEKLFF. Here the CDR3 DNA reads TGTGCCAGCAGCGTAGATCCACTAGGGGGAACTAATGAAAAACTGTTTTTT.

The genes are TRBV7-9 and TRBJ2-3, with D possibly TRBD2 on 5 matching bases. This CDR3 has 14 residues. Between the trimmed V and J ends, which lost 5 bases and 4 bases, there was a span of 13 bases. Germline CDR1 and CDR2: SEHNR and FQNEAQ (reference sequence). CDR3 protein: CASSIRRGSDTQYF. As DNA, the CDR3 is TGTGCCAGCAGCATACGTCGGGGATCAGATACGCAGTATTTT.

The rearrangement uses TRBV28 and TRBJ2-5; 8 bases map to TRBD1. The CDR3 is made up of 15 amino acids. Germline CDR1 reads MDHEN; CDR2 reads SYDVKM. The J segment lost 1 base and the V segment lost 6 bases, leaving 7 bases of the junction unmatched. CDR3 DNA: TGTGCCAGCAGCTTAACCGGGACAGGCCAAGAGACCCAGTACTTC. Its translation is CASSLTGTGQETQYF.

The V gene is TRBV20-1, the J gene TRBJ2-4; D uncertain. V dropped 6 bases and J dropped 0 bases, with 15 bases sitting between them. Per germline, CDR1 DFQATT and CDR2 SNEGSKA (reference sequence). CDR3 length equals 15 residues. This CDR3 reads CSATRTPLAKNIQYF. The CDR3, as DNA: TGCAGTGCCACCCGGACGCCTCTAGCCAAAAACATTCAGTACTTC.

The gene calls are TRBV20-1 and TRBJ2-4; D perhaps matches TRBD2 (6 bases). The J call is uncertain, as TRBJ2-5 better fits the DNA end. The CDR3 is 14 amino acids. Germline CDR1 and CDR2: DFQATT and SNEGSKA (reference sequence). As DNA, the CDR3 is TGCAGTGCTAGAGCGGTGGGAGCGGGAGAGACCCAGTACTTC. It encodes CSARAVGAGETQYF.

The rearrangement joins TRBV15 to TRBJ2-1, with D possibly being TRBD2 (6 bases). Trimming took off 11 bases at V and 3 bases at J, with 14 bases between the two ends. The length of the CDR3 is 13 residues. CDR1 and CDR2 (germline): LNHNV, YYDKDF (reference sequence). The CDR3 loop is CAVEGSDYNEQFF. CDR3 DNA sequence: TGTGCCGTGGAGGGAAGTGACTACAATGAGCAGTTCTTC.

The chain is built from TRBV6-2 or TRBV6-3 and TRBJ2-3, with 9 bases aligning to TRBD2. Germline CDR1 MNHEY, CDR2 SVGEGT. The junction had 9 bases not matched to a gene; V was cut back by 8 bases and J by 0 bases. The length of the CDR3 is 16 residues. The CDR3 loop is CASGSGRYSSTDTQYF. The CDR3 DNA sequence: TGTGCCAGCGGGAGCGGGAGGTACTCTAGCACAGATACGCAGTATTTT.

This clonotype was detected a few times. This chain joins TRBV6-1 and TRBJ1-2, with a possible D match to TRBD1 (6 bases). Germline CDR1 MNHNS, CDR2 SASEGT. Trimming took off 2 bases at V and 7 bases at J, with 11 bases between the two ends. The CDR3 is 13 residues long. CDR3 coding DNA: TGTGCCAGCAGTGAAATGGGGGGCTTTGGCTACACCTTC. This encodes CASSEMGGFGYTF.

The V and J genes are TRBV4-2 and TRBJ1-4; no definite D call. The germline CDR1 and CDR2 sequences are LGHNA and YNFKEQ. Trimming cost V 1 base and J 5 bases, with 11 bases left between them. CDR3 length: 15 residues. The CDR3 loop is CASSQVRQANEKLFF. The CDR3 region has the DNA TGTGCCAGCAGCCAAGTGAGGCAGGCGAATGAAAAACTGTTTTTT.

For the CDR3, the DNA is TGTGCCAACGTGGGACTAGCGGCTTCTGGGGCCAACGTCCTGACTTTC. Amino acid sequence: CANVGLAASGANVLTF. The rearrangement links TRBV7-9 to TRBJ2-6; 11 bases align to TRBD2. Germline CDR1 is SEHNR and CDR2 is FQNEAQ (reference sequence). Trimming at V came to 10 bases and at J to 1 base, leaving 6 bases not matched to a gene. The CDR3 consists of 16 residues. The variable domain in full, with the rest retrieved from reference TRBV7-9 and TRBJ2-6, is DTGVSQNPRHKITKRGQNVTFRCDPISEHNRLYWYRQTLGQGPEFLTYFQNEAQLEKSRLLSDRFSAERPKGSFSTLEIQRTEQGDSAMYLCANVGLAASGANVLTFGAGSRLTVL.

This clonotype was seen a single time. The chain uses TRBV20-1 and TRBJ2-1; D is unclear. This CDR3 region has 12 residues. The V end lost 4 bases, the J end lost 3 bases, and 7 bases lay between the germline ends. Germline V gene lookup returns CDR1 DFQATT and CDR2 SNEGSKA (reference sequence). The CDR3 sequence: CSANWVYNEQFF. The CDR3 DNA reads TGCAGTGCTAATTGGGTCTACAATGAGCAGTTCTTC.

The chain employs TRBV20-1 and TRBJ2-1; 9 bases align to TRBD1. Germline CDR1 is DFQATT and CDR2 is SNEGSKA (reference sequence). The CDR3 consists of 14 residues. Trimming removed 6 bases from V and 6 bases from J; junction bases left unmatched: 9. CDR3 nucleotide sequence: TGCAGTGCCATCCGGGACAGGGCAGTCAATGAGCAGTTCTTC. Its translation: CSAIRDRAVNEQFF.

J is TRBJ1-2 and V is TRBV6-2 or TRBV6-3, with D perhaps matching TRBD1 (6 bases). This CDR3 has 14 residues. V lost 2 bases, J lost 4 bases, and 11 bases lay in between. From germline, CDR1 is MNHEY and CDR2 SVGEGT. The CDR3 DNA is TGTGCCAGCAGTTACAGGGGGGATACCTATGGCTACACCTTC. This codes for CASSYRGDTYGYTF.

This sequence joins TRBV29-1 and TRBJ2-3; D possibly corresponds to TRBD1 (6 bases). V lost 5 bases and J 2 bases, leaving 11 bases between the germline ends. Germline values: CDR1 SQVTM, CDR2 ANQGSEA. There are 13 residues in the CDR3. The CDR3 nucleotides read TGCAGCGTTATTGGACAGTACACAGATACGCAGTATTTT. Translating gives CSVIGQYTDTQYF.

This clonotype was counted a single time. The CDR3 sequence is CASSSVAGYNEQFF. In DNA form, the CDR3 reads TGTGCCAGCAGCTCTGTAGCGGGATACAATGAGCAGTTCTTC. J is TRBJ2-1 and V is TRBV7-2, with TRBD2 matching over 8 bases. This CDR3 spans 14 amino acids. Trimming took 4 bases from V and 4 from J; bases not matched to a gene: 3. Germline V gene sequence: CDR1 SGHTA, CDR2 FQGNSA. The whole variable domain, remainder taken from reference TRBV7-2 and TRBJ2-1, is GAGVSQSPSNKVTEKGKDVELRCDPISGHTALYWYRQSLGQGLEFLIYFQGNSAPDKSGLPSDRFSAERTGGSVSTLTIQRTQQEDSAVYLCASSSVAGYNEQFFGPGTRLTVL.

The chain couples TRBV6-5 to TRBJ2-3; D is unresolved. The CDR3 is 13 residues long. The ends were cut back, 0 bases at V and 5 bases at J, with 6 bases in the middle. Per the germline V gene, CDR1 is MNHEY and CDR2 is SVGAGI. CDR3 loop: CASSYSTLDTQYF. CDR3 nucleotides: TGTGCCAGCAGTTACTCGACGCTAGATACGCAGTATTTT.

About this clonotype itself: Mismatch with germline at one junction end may stem from a read error. This chain links TRBV4-2 with TRBJ2-7; D not certain. Looked up from germline, CDR1 is LGHNA and CDR2 is YNFKEQ. This CDR3 region has 13 residues. This chain's CDR3 is CASGQDGAYEQYF. The CDR3 nucleotides read TGTGCCAGCGGCCAAGATGGCGCATACGAGCAGTACTTC.

Comment on this clonotype: Relative to the germline gene, one junction end is altered; a read error may explain this. J is TRBJ2-1 and V is TRBV10-3; TRBD2 is a possible D gene (6 bases). Germline loops: CDR1 ENHRY, CDR2 SYGVKD. The CDR3 runs 11 residues. In DNA form, the CDR3 reads TGTGCCATCAGCGAAACTAGCAATTTGGACTTC. This encodes CAISETSNLDF.

The chain uses TRBV5-5 and TRBJ2-2, with TRBD1 matching over 9 bases. Germline CDR1 is SGHKS and CDR2 is YYEKEE (reference sequence). The CDR3 spans 15 residues. The V segment lost 5 bases and the J segment 5 bases; nucleotides outside the gene matches: 7. The CDR3 DNA follows: TGTGCCAGCAGTCCCTTACAGGGGGCGACCGGGGAGCTGTTTTTT. Translated, it gives CASSPLQGATGELFF.

This chain joins TRBV29-1 and TRBJ1-2; 8 bases are a match to TRBD1. V lost 7 bases to trimming and J lost 3 bases; unmatched junction nucleotides: 4. CDR1 and CDR2 from the germline V gene are SQVTM and ANQGSEA. The CDR3 is 12 residues long. This CDR3 is CSAQQGDYGYTF. Here the CDR3 DNA reads TGCAGCGCTCAACAGGGGGACTATGGCTACACCTTC.

This clonotype has more than one count but fewer than ten. The chain links TRBV12-3 or TRBV12-4 to TRBJ2-1, with D perhaps TRBD1 (6 bases). The CDR3 has 15 residues. Trimming shortened V by 5 bases and J by 8 bases, and 19 bases separated the two germline ends. In DNA, the CDR3 is TGTGCCAGCAGTCCAGGGACATGGCTATTTGATGAGCAGTTCTTC. Translating gives CASSPGTWLFDEQFF.

This clonotype was seen many times. V usage is TRBV29-1 and J usage is TRBJ2-7, with TRBD2 matching over 9 bases. J gave up 2 bases and V 6 bases, and 2 bases lay outside the gene matches. Germline V gives CDR1 SQVTM, CDR2 ANQGSEA. The CDR3 spans 12 residues. CDR3 bases: TGCAGCGTGACTAGCGGACCCTACGAGCAGTACTTC. It yields the protein CSVTSGPYEQYF.

The rearrangement links TRBV9 to TRBJ2-3; the D gene is possibly TRBD1 (5 bases). Germline values: CDR1 SGDLS, CDR2 YYNGEE. This CDR3 has 14 amino acids. V was shortened by 6 bases and J by 4 bases, with 15 bases between the two germline ends. CDR3 nucleotide sequence: TGTGCCAGCACCACCGAAAGGGGCGCAGATACGCAGTATTTT. This codes for CASTTERGADTQYF.

The chain recombines TRBV11-2 with TRBJ1-4; D perhaps matches TRBD1 (5 bases). The V and J ends lost 3 bases and 5 bases respectively, with 10 bases between them. The CDR3 extends over 14 amino acids. Looked up from germline, CDR1 is SGHAT and CDR2 is FQNNGV. The CDR3 is CASSFTGLNEKLFF. The CDR3 DNA sequence: TGTGCCAGCAGCTTTACGGGACTCAATGAAAAACTGTTTTTT. Complete variable domain (other parts from reference TRBV11-2 and TRBJ1-4): EAGVAQSPRYKIIEKRQSVAFWCNPISGHATLYWYQQILGQGPKLLIQFQNNGVVDDSQLPKDRFSAERLKGVDSTLKIQPAKLEDSAVYLCASSFTGLNEKLFFGSGTQLSVL.

Here the CDR3 DNA reads TGCGCCAGCAGCTTGGCAGGGTCAGGCAATGAGCAGTTCTTC. This gives the protein CASSLAGSGNEQFF. V and J are TRBV5-1 and TRBJ2-1, with D tentatively TRBD1 (5 bases). The V end was cut by 0 bases, the J end by 6 bases, with 10 bases between. Per the germline V gene, CDR1 is SGHRS and CDR2 is YFSETQ. This CDR3 comprises 14 residues.